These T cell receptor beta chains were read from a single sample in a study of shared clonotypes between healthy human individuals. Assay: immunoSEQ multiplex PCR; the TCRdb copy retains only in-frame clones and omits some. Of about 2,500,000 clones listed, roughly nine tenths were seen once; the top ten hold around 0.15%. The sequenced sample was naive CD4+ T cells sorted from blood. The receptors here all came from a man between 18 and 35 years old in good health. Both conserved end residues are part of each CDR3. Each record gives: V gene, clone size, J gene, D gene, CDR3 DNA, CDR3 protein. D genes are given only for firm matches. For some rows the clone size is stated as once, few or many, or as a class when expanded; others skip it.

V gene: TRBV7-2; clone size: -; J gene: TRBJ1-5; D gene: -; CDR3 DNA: TGTGCCAGCAGCGACACCAATCAGCCCCAGCATTTT; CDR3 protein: CASSDTNQPQHF
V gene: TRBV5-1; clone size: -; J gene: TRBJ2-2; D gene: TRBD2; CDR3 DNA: TGCGCCAGCAGTGGACTAGGACCCGGGGAGCTGTTTTTT; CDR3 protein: CASSGLGPGELFF
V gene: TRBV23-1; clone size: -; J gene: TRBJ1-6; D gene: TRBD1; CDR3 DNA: TGCGCCAGCAGTTCAAGGGGACAGCAAGGGTCCTATAATTCACCCCTCCACTTT; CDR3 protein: CASSSRGQQGSYNSPLHF
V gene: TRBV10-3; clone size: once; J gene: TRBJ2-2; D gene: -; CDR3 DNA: TGTGCCATACCTGCGCGAACCGCGAACACCGGGGAGCTGTTTTTT; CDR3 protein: CAIPARTANTGELFF
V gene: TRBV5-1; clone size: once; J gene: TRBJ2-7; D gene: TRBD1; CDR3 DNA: TGCGCCAGCCCTACGTGGGACAGGCTTGGCGAGCAGTACTTC; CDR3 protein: CASPTWDRLGEQYF
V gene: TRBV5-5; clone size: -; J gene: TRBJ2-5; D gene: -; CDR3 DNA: TGTGCCAGCAGTTTAACCGCAACGGAGACCCAGTACTTC; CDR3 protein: CASSLTATETQYF
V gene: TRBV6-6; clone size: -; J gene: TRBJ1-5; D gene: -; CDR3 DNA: TGTGCCAGCAACAGACCCGGGACGGACATCAATCAGCCCCAGCATTTT; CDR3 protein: CASNRPGTDINQPQHF
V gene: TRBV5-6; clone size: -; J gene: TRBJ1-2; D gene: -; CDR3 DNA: TGTGCCAGCAGCTTGGTTCTGGCAGACCACTATGGCTACACCTTC; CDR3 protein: CASSLVLADHYGYTF
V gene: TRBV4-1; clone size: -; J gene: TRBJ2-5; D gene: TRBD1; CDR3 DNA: TGCGCCAGCAGCCAAGAATGGGACAGCACCTTCCAAGAGACCCAGTACTTC; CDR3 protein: CASSQEWDSTFQETQYF
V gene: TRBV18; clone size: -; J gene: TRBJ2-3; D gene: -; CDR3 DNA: TGTGCCAGCTCCCCGACCGGGGGCACAGATACGCAGTATTTT; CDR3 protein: CASSPTGGTDTQYF
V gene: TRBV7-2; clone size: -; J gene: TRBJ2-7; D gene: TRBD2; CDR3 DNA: TGTGCCAGCAGCTTAGGGACAAGCGGGAGCTACGAGCAGTACTTC; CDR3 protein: CASSLGTSGSYEQYF
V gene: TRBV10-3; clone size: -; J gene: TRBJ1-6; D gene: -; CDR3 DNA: TGTGCCATCAGTGAAGATACACTTCAGGGTGCGCCCCTCCACTTT; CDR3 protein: CAISEDTLQGAPLHF
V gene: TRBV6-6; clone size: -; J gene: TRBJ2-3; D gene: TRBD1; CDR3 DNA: TGTGCCAGCAGTTCGCGGACAGGAGGAGATACGCAGTATTTT; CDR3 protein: CASSSRTGGDTQYF
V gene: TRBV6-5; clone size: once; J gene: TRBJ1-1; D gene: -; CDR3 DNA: TGTGCCAGCTGTGTACAACTGAACACTGAAGCTTTCTTT; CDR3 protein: CASCVQLNTEAFF
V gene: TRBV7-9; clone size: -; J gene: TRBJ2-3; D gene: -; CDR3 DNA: TGTGCCAGCAGCTTAGCGGGTACGCAGTATTTT; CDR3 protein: CASSLAGTQYF
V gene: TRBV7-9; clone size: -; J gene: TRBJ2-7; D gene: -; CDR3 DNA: TGTGCCAGCAGCTTATCTGGGGCCTACGAGCAGTACTTC; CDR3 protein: CASSLSGAYEQYF
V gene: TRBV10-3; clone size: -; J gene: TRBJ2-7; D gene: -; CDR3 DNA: TGTGCCATCAGTACCAGCGGGCCCTACGAGCAGTACTTC; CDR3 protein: CAISTSGPYEQYF
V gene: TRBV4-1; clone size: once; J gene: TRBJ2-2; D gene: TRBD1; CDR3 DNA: TGCGCCAGCAGCCAATCGGGACAGGGTCGGTTCGGGGAGCTGTTTTTT; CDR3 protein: CASSQSGQGRFGELFF
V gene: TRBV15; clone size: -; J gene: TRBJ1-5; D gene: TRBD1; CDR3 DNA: TGTGCCACCAGTTCCGACAGGGGGAATCAGCCCCAGCATTTT; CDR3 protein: CATSSDRGNQPQHF
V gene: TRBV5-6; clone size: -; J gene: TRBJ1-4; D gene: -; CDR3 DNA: TGTGCCAGCAGCTTACGGGGACCTAATGAAAAACTGTTTTTT; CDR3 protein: CASSLRGPNEKLFF
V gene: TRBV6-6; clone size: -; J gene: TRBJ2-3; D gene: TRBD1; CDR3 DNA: TGTGCCAGCAGTTACCGTAACAGGGGAGATACGCAGTATTTT; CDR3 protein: CASSYRNRGDTQYF
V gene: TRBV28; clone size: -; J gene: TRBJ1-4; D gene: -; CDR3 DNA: TGTGCCAGCAGTTCCGACAGCCGGGATGAAAAACTGTTTTTT; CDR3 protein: CASSSDSRDEKLFF
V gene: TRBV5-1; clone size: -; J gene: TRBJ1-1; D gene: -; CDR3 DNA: TGCGCCAGCAGCTTGTCGGGGGCTTGGGCCACTGAAGCTTTCTTT; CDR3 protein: CASSLSGAWATEAFF
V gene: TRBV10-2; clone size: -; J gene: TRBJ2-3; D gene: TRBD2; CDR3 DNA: TGCGCCAGCAGTGAGCCTAGCGGGGGGGGCGGGGATACGCAGTATTTT; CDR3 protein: CASSEPSGGGGDTQYF
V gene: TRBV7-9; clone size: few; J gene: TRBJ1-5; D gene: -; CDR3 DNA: TGTGCCAGCAGCCCGAGGGTGAATCAGCCCCAGCATTTT; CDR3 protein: CASSPRVNQPQHF
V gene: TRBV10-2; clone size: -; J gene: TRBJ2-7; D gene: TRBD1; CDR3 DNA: TGCGCCAGCTCGAGGGGACAGTCCTACGAGCAGTACTTC; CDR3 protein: CASSRGQSYEQYF
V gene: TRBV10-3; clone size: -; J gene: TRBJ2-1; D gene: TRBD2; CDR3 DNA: TGTGCCATCAGCCCAACCGGGACTAGCGGTAATGAGCAGTTCTTC; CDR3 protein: CAISPTGTSGNEQFF
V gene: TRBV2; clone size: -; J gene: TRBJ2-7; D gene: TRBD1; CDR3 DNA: TGTGCCAGCTCTAGACAGGGGTCCTACGAGCAGTACTTC; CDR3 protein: CASSRQGSYEQYF
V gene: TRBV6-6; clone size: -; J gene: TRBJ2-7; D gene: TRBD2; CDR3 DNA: TGTGCCAGCAGCCCCGGGACTAGCACCTCCTACGAGCAGTACTTC; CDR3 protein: CASSPGTSTSYEQYF
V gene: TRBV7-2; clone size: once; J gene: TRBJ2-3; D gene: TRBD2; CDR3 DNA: TGTGCCAGCAGCTTAGTAGCGGGGGCGACGGATACGCAGTATTTT; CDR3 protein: CASSLVAGATDTQYF
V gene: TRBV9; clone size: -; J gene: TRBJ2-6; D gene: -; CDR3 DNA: TGTGCCAGCAGCGTAGGCTTAGCTGGGGCCAACGTCCTGACTTTC; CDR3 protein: CASSVGLAGANVLTF
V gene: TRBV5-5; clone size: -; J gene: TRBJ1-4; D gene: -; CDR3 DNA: TGTGCCAGCAGCTTACCAGGGGCGTATGAAAAACTGTTTTTT; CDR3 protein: CASSLPGAYEKLFF
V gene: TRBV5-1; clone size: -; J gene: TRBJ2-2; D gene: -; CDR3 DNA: TGCGCCAGCAGCTCACACCCCGGGACAAAGGACACCGGGGAGCTGTTTTTT; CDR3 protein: CASSSHPGTKDTGELFF
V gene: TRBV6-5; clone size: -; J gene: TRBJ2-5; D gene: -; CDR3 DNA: TGTGCCAGCAGTTACTCGGACGGGACTCCCCCCAAGACCCAGTACTTC; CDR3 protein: CASSYSDGTPPKTQYF
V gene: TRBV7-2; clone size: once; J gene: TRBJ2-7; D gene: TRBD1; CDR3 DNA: TGTGCCAGCTCTTATCGGACAGGGTCCTACGAGCAGTACTTC; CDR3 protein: CASSYRTGSYEQYF
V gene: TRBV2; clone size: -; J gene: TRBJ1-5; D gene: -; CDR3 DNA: TGTGCCAGCAGGGACAGAAGCAATCAGCCCCAGCATTTT; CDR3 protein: CASRDRSNQPQHF
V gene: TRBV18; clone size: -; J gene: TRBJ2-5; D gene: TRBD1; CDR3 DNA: TGTGCCAGCTCACCCGGAGCGACAGGGTTGGAGACCCAGTACTTC; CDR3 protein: CASSPGATGLETQYF
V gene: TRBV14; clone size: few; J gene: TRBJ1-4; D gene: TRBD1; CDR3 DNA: TGTGCCAGCAGCCGAGGGGGCGGTGTTGAAAAACTGTTTTTT; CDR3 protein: CASSRGGGVEKLFF
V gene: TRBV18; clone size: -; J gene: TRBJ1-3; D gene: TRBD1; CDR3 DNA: TGTGCCAGCTCACCACCGGGACAGGAGCTTTACACCATATATTTT; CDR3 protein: CASSPPGQELYTIYF
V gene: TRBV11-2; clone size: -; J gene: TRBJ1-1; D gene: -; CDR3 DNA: TGTGCCAGCAGCTCAACGACAGGGAACACTGAAGCTTTCTTT; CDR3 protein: CASSSTTGNTEAFF
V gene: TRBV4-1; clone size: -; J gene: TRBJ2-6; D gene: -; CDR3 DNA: TGCGCCAGCAGCCAAGATGCAATCTCTGGGGCCAACGTCCTGACTTTC; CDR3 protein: CASSQDAISGANVLTF
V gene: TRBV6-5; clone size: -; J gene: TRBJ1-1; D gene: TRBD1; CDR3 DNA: TGTGCCAGCATCCTAGAAACGACAGGGAAAGCTTTCTTT; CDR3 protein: CASILETTGKAFF
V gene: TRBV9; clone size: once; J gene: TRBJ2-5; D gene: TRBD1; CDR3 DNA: TGTGCCAGCAGCTCCTGGACAGGGGGCGGAGAGACCCAGTACTTC; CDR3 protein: CASSSWTGGGETQYF
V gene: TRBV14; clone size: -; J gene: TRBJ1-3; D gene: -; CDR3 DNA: TGTGCCAGCAGCCTCGTTGGCACCATATATTTT; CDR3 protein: CASSLVGTIYF
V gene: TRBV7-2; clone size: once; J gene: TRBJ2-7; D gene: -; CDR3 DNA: TGTGCCAGCAGCTTAATGCCAGGGGCAACCTACGAGCAGTACTTC; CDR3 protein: CASSLMPGATYEQYF
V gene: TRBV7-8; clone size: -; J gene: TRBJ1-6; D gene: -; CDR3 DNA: TGTGCCAGCAGCTTAGACCCGATACCCCTCCACTTT; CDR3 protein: CASSLDPIPLHF
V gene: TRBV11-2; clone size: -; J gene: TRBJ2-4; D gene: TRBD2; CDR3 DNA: TGTGCCAGCAGCTTGCTAGCGGGAGGGGATATAAACATTCAGTACTTC; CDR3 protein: CASSLLAGGDINIQYF